A selection of T cell receptor beta chains follows, all from one sample in a study of blood T cell repertoires in COVID-19. Only in-frame clones appear in the TCRdb table, and some are missing; sequencing was by immunoSEQ multiplex PCR. Found here are 250,000 or so clones, approximately 80% of them singletons; the top ten hold approximately 1.8%. The specimen was PBMCs or T cells enriched from blood (not recorded which). The source of these receptors is a man aged 55 to 70 who had recovered from COVID-19. Each CDR3 is given with its conserved first and last residue. A D gene is named only where the DNA matches it firmly. Size values are once, few and many counts, or a class for expanded clones, and some rows have none.

>TRBD1|TRBV9|-|TRBJ2-7
CASSIRGTGPSEQYF
TGTGCCAGCAGCATACGCGGGACAGGACCTTCGGAGCAGTACTTC
>-|TRBV30|-|TRBJ2-1
CAFAGYEQFF
TGTGCCTTCGCGGGGTATGAGCAGTTCTTC
>-|TRBV12-3/TRBV12-4|-|TRBJ2-1
CASSLDYNNEQFF
TGTGCCAGCTCCCTAGACTATAACAATGAGCAGTTCTTC
>-|TRBV3-1/TRBV3-2|-|TRBJ2-7
CASSQFTGEQYF
TGTGCCAGCAGCCAATTTACGGGCGAGCAGTACTTC
>-|TRBV10-2|once|TRBJ2-1
CASSEELAYNEQFF
TGCGCCAGCAGTGAGGAACTAGCTTACAATGAGCAGTTCTTC
>-|TRBV3-1/TRBV3-2|-|TRBJ2-4
CASSHNWGVGKNIQYF
TGTGCCAGCAGCCACAACTGGGGGGTGGGCAAAAACATTCAGTACTTC
>-|TRBV3-1/TRBV3-2|-|TRBJ1-1
CASSQAGANTEAFF
TGTGCCAGCAGCCAGGCAGGGGCGAACACTGAAGCTTTCTTT
>-|TRBV5-5|-|TRBJ1-6
CASSLGSVNSPLHF
TGTGCCAGCAGCTTGGGGTCAGTCAATTCACCCCTCCACTTT
>-|TRBV18|-|TRBJ1-2
CASSRSRDAGENGYTF
TGTGCCAGCTCAAGGTCCCGGGACGCGGGGGAGAATGGCTACACCTTC
>-|TRBV9|-|TRBJ2-6
CASRAGRDSGANVLTF
TGTGCCAGCAGGGCGGGGCGAGACTCTGGGGCCAACGTCCTGACTTTC
>TRBD2|TRBV4-2|-|TRBJ2-1
CASSPTGTSGTNEQFF
TGTGCCAGCAGCCCCACCGGGACTAGCGGAACCAATGAGCAGTTCTTC
>-|TRBV7-3|-|TRBJ2-2
CASSLSAGSTGELFF
TGTGCCAGCAGCTTAAGTGCAGGGTCCACCGGGGAGCTGTTTTTT
>TRBD1|TRBV2|-|TRBJ1-4
CASSRDRGLAGEKLFF
TGTGCCAGCAGTCGGGACAGGGGGCTCGCGGGTGAAAAACTGTTTTTT
>-|TRBV29-1|-|TRBJ1-2
CSVVGGEGYTF
TGCAGCGTTGTAGGGGGGGAGGGCTACACCTTC
>-|TRBV11-2|-|TRBJ1-2
CASSPDPSGGYTF
TGTGCCAGCAGCCCAGACCCATCAGGGGGCTACACCTTC
>TRBD1|TRBV6-2/TRBV6-3|-|TRBJ2-1
CASSRQGEQFF
TGTGCCAGCAGTCGACAGGGGGAGCAGTTCTTC
>TRBD2|TRBV7-3|-|TRBJ2-3
CASSQTSGGITDTQYF
TGTGCCAGCAGCCAAACTAGCGGGGGGATCACAGATACGCAGTATTTT
>-|TRBV12-3/TRBV12-4|-|TRBJ2-1
CASSTRTRYEQFF
TGTGCCAGCAGTACCAGAACACGCTATGAGCAGTTCTTC
>-|TRBV9|-|TRBJ1-5
CASSVDSVNQPQHF
TGTGCCAGCAGCGTGGACAGTGTCAATCAGCCCCAGCATTTT
>TRBD1|TRBV5-1|-|TRBJ2-2
CASSYGQGFTGELFF
TGCGCCAGCAGTTATGGACAGGGGTTCACCGGGGAGCTGTTTTTT
>-|TRBV7-3|-|TRBJ2-2
CASSLGQNTGELFF
TGTGCCAGCAGCCTCGGACAGAACACCGGGGAGCTGTTTTTT
>-|TRBV6-4|-|TRBJ1-5
CASSGKENSNQPQHF
TGTGCCAGCAGTGGGAAGGAGAATAGCAATCAGCCCCAGCATTTT
>TRBD2|TRBV3-1/TRBV3-2|once|TRBJ2-1
CASSPRLAGPYNEQFF
TGTGCCAGCAGCCCTCGACTAGCGGGGCCATACAATGAGCAGTTCTTC
>TRBD1|TRBV15|-|TRBJ1-3
CATSRDDRGANTIYF
TGTGCCACCAGCAGAGATGACAGGGGGGCAAACACCATATATTTT
>-|TRBV6-6|-|TRBJ1-2
CASSRMTGNNYGYTF
TGTGCCAGCAGCCGAATGACAGGCAATAACTATGGCTACACCTTC
>-|TRBV6-5|-|TRBJ2-7
CASSMDKGNYEQYF
TGTGCCAGCAGTATGGACAAGGGAAACTACGAGCAGTACTTC
>-|TRBV7-9|-|TRBJ2-1
CASSLRDGRAEFF
TGTGCCAGCAGTTTAAGGGATGGCAGGGCGGAGTTCTTC
>TRBD2|TRBV11-3|-|TRBJ2-1
CASSRGGSSYNEQFF
TGTGCCAGCAGTCGGGGGGGGAGCTCCTACAATGAGCAGTTCTTC
>-|TRBV29-1|-|TRBJ2-2
CSVEVQGTGELFF
TGCAGCGTTGAAGTACAGGGCACCGGGGAGCTGTTTTTT
>-|TRBV19|-|TRBJ1-3
CASSITGGSGNTIYF
TGTGCCAGTAGTATAACTGGCGGCTCTGGAAACACCATATATTTT
>TRBD1|TRBV27|-|TRBJ2-7
CATSKGGALTYEQYF
TGTGCCACCTCCAAAGGGGGCGCCCTTACCTACGAGCAGTACTTC
>TRBD1|TRBV7-2|once|TRBJ2-7
CASSSGQPYEQYF
TGTGCCAGCAGCTCGGGACAGCCCTACGAGCAGTACTTC
>-|TRBV5-1|-|TRBJ1-5
CASSLEAGNQPQHF
TGCGCCAGCAGCTTGGAGGCGGGTAACCAGCCCCAGCATTTT
>-|TRBV18|once|TRBJ1-4
CASSPTGRGNEKLFF
TGTGCCAGCTCACCCACAGGGAGAGGGAATGAAAAACTGTTTTTT
>-|TRBV6-2/TRBV6-3|-|TRBJ1-1
CASSYSRVRNTEAFF
TGTGCCAGCAGTTACTCGCGGGTTCGGAACACTGAAGCTTTCTTT
>-|TRBV7-9|-|TRBJ2-5
CASSRGGRETQYF
TGTGCCAGCAGCCGCGGGGGCCGGGAGACCCAGTACTTC
>-|TRBV4-3|-|TRBJ2-7
CASSQDVIPVREQYF
TGCGCCAGCAGCCAAGATGTCATCCCGGTGAGGGAGCAGTACTTC
>-|TRBV19|-|TRBJ1-5
CASSMDNTGSNQPQHF
TGTGCCAGTAGTATGGACAATACTGGCAGCAATCAGCCCCAGCATTTT
>-|TRBV9|-|TRBJ2-7
CASSAFPGEYEQYF
TGTGCCAGCAGCGCTTTCCCAGGGGAATACGAGCAGTACTTC
>TRBD1|TRBV14|-|TRBJ1-1
CASSQGKRDRGELGAFF
TGTGCCAGCAGCCAAGGAAAAAGGGACAGGGGCGAGTTAGGAGCTTTCTTT
>-|TRBV2|-|TRBJ1-1
CASSVEGSTEAFF
TGTGCCAGCAGCGTGGAGGGGAGCACTGAAGCTTTCTTT
>-|TRBV12-3/TRBV12-4|-|TRBJ1-2
CASSLGQNYGYTF
TGTGCCAGCAGTTTAGGACAGAACTATGGCTACACCTTC
>TRBD1|TRBV6-2/TRBV6-3|-|TRBJ2-6
CASSTGGGANVLTF
TGTGCCAGCAGTACAGGGGGTGGGGCCAACGTCCTGACTTTC
>-|TRBV20-1|once|TRBJ2-5
CSAGGVGTQYF
TGCAGTGCTGGCGGGGTGGGGACCCAGTACTTC
>TRBD1|TRBV7-9|-|TRBJ2-5
CASSTRTGLQGAQYF
TGTGCCAGCAGCACCAGGACAGGGTTACAAGGGGCCCAGTACTTC
>-|TRBV5-6|-|TRBJ2-7
CASSLGRAYEQYF
TGTGCCAGCAGCTTGGGACGGGCCTACGAGCAGTACTTC
>TRBD2|TRBV6-5|-|TRBJ2-3
CASHSGVADTQYF
TGTGCCAGCCATAGCGGGGTAGCAGATACGCAGTATTTT